This is a list of T cell receptor beta chains from one sample in a study of patients and donors after allogeneic stem cell transplantation. A single record per CDR3 protein comes from TCRdb applying MiXCR to the RT-PCR reads. The sample holds 200,000 to 250,000 distinct CDR3 sequences; roughly 15% are singletons and the top ten take 11%. Material for sequencing was blood, either unsorted or a sorted T cell fraction (not recorded which). These receptor sequences come from a human donor who was either an allogeneic HSCT recipient or a stem cell or donor lymphocyte infusion donor (not recorded which). It is not recorded whose cells these are; they may come from a transplant donor. The CDR3 runs from the conserved cysteine through the conserved F or W. D genes are given only for firm matches. Expanded clones are given a class, and other clones once, few, many or no size at all.

cdr3_aa	cdr3_nt	v_call	clone_size	j_call	cdr3_length	d_call
CSARLPGANVLTF	TGCAGTGCTAGACTTCCTGGGGCCAACGTCCTGACTTTC	TRBV20-1	-	TRBJ2-6	13	-
CASSLSGIVQETQYF	TGTGCCAGCAGCTTAAGTGGGATTGTACAAGAGACCCAGTACTTC	TRBV7-2	many	TRBJ2-5	15	-
CAISDGGSQPQHF	TGTGCCATCAGTGACGGTGGAAGTCAGCCCCAGCATTTT	TRBV10-3	-	TRBJ1-5	13	-
CASSPEQWSYEQYF	TGTGCCAGCTCACCCGAACAGTGGTCCTACGAGCAGTACTTC	TRBV18	-	TRBJ2-7	14	-
CASSYKLAGGIQETQYF	TGTGCCAGCAGTTACAAGCTAGCGGGAGGGATCCAAGAGACCCAGTACTTC	TRBV6-2/TRBV6-3	many	TRBJ2-5	17	TRBD2
CASSPRTGGFEQFF	TGCGCCAGCAGCCCAAGGACAGGGGGGTTTGAGCAGTTCTTC	TRBV5-1	few	TRBJ2-1	14	TRBD1
CASSVGLDQPQHF	TGTGCCAGCAGCGTAGGTCTCGATCAGCCCCAGCATTTT	TRBV9	-	TRBJ1-5	13	-
CASSLYIPERESRRFF	TGTGCCAGCAGTTTATATATTCCGGAGCGGGAGTCCCGGCGGTTCTTC	TRBV28	many	TRBJ2-1	16	TRBD2
CASSQTGMWYF	TGTGCCAGCAGCCAGACAGGGATGTGGTACTTC	TRBV7-2	-	TRBJ2-7	11	TRBD1
CSARTGYQETQYF	TGCAGCGCCCGGACAGGGTACCAAGAGACCCAGTACTTC	TRBV29-1	many	TRBJ2-5	13	TRBD1
CASSRRGGRNNSPLHF	TGCGCCAGCAGCCGGAGGGGAGGAAGAAATAATTCACCCCTCCACTTT	TRBV4-3	few	TRBJ1-6	16	-
CASSLQATPRDEQYF	TGTGCCAGCAGCTTACAGGCTACCCCCAGGGACGAGCAGTACTTC	TRBV7-9	-	TRBJ2-7	15	-
CATSDPQGGAETQYF	TGTGCCACCAGTGACCCCCAGGGTGGAGCAGAGACCCAGTACTTC	TRBV24-1	-	TRBJ2-5	15	-
CASGAGKGYGYTF	TGCGCCAGCGGAGCGGGGAAGGGCTATGGCTACACCTTC	TRBV5-1	many	TRBJ1-2	13	-
CASSLRPGRNEQFF	TGTGCCAGCAGCTTGAGACCGGGGCGCAATGAGCAGTTCTTC	TRBV5-5	-	TRBJ2-1	14	-
CASSPTLVYNEQFF	TGTGCCAGCAGCCCTACTTTGGTCTACAATGAGCAGTTCTTC	TRBV7-9	few	TRBJ2-1	14	-
CASSVGPDSSNQPQHF	TGTGCCAGCAGCGTAGGACCAGACAGTAGCAATCAGCCCCAGCATTTT	TRBV9	-	TRBJ1-5	16	-
CASSGKGPIGANEQFF	TGTGCCAGCAGTGGGAAAGGCCCCATTGGCGCCAATGAGCAGTTCTTC	TRBV6-1	few	TRBJ2-1	16	-
CSARPGTSIDTQYF	TGCAGTGCTAGACCCGGGACTAGCATAGATACGCAGTATTTT	TRBV20-1	few	TRBJ2-3	14	TRBD2
CASRAGTHHTDTQYF	TGTGCCAGCAGGGCCGGGACCCATCACACAGATACGCAGTATTTT	TRBV5-4	-	TRBJ2-3	15	-
CSARDLSGQGYSEAFF	TGCAGTGCTAGAGATCTATCGGGACAGGGGTACTCCGAAGCTTTCTTT	TRBV20-1	-	TRBJ1-1	16	TRBD1
CASSLRGGVAFF	TGCGCCAGCAGCCTTAGGGGGGGGGTAGCTTTCTTT	TRBV4-3	many	TRBJ1-1	12	-
CASSPWGSGSYEQYF	TGTGCCAGCAGTCCTTGGGGTAGCGGGAGCTACGAGCAGTACTTC	TRBV27	many	TRBJ2-7	15	TRBD2
CASPPPGRTYNEQFF	TGTGCCAGCCCCCCCCCAGGTCGAACTTACAATGAGCAGTTCTTC	TRBV27	-	TRBJ2-1	15	-
CASSPGWDSLYGYTF	TGCGCCAGCAGCCCGGGATGGGACAGCCTTTATGGCTACACCTTC	TRBV5-1	-	TRBJ1-2	15	TRBD1
CASSYLQRAGNTIYF	TGTGCCAGCAGTTATTTACAGCGAGCTGGAAACACCATATATTTT	TRBV6-5	few	TRBJ1-3	15	-
CASSPAGVGGYTF	TGTGCCAGCAGCCCCGCTGGGGTAGGCGGCTACACCTTC	TRBV3-1	-	TRBJ1-2	13	-
CASSVSGLSSYEQYF	TGTGCCAGCAGCGTTAGCGGATTAAGCTCCTACGAGCAGTACTTC	TRBV9	-	TRBJ2-7	15	-
CSAGLERNEQYF	TGCAGCGCCGGACTAGAACGGAACGAGCAGTACTTC	TRBV29-1	many	TRBJ2-7	12	TRBD2
CATSRDQGTGTETQYF	TGTGCCACCAGCAGAGATCAAGGGACAGGGACGGAGACCCAGTACTTC	TRBV15	-	TRBJ2-5	16	TRBD1
CASSREQRNTEAFF	TGTGCCAGCAGCCGAGAACAGAGGAACACTGAAGCTTTCTTT	TRBV27	few	TRBJ1-1	14	-
CASSQKLGQGLTDTQYF	TGCGCCAGCAGCCAAAAGTTGGGACAGGGGTTAACAGATACGCAGTATTTT	TRBV4-1	-	TRBJ2-3	17	TRBD1
CASSLSGKEEYGYTF	TGCGCCAGCAGCTTGTCAGGGAAAGAGGAGTATGGCTACACCTTC	TRBV5-1	-	TRBJ1-2	15	-
CASSLRVSSVTGGDTQYF	TGCGCCAGCAGCTTGAGAGTATCATCGGTCACGGGGGGAGATACGCAGTATTTT	TRBV5-1	few	TRBJ2-3	18	TRBD2
CASSPGLGLGELFF	TGTGCCAGCAGCCCTGGACTAGGCCTGGGGGAGCTGTTTTTT	TRBV6-4	many	TRBJ2-2	14	TRBD2
CASQTGGPVFGEQYF	TGTGCCAGCCAAACCGGGGGCCCCGTATTTGGCGAGCAGTACTTC	TRBV7-9	-	TRBJ2-7	15	-
CASRGLAGAVETQYF	TGTGCCAGCAGAGGACTAGCGGGAGCTGTGGAGACCCAGTACTTC	TRBV12-3/TRBV12-4	-	TRBJ2-5	15	TRBD2
CASRREAGVLFF	TGTGCCAGCAGGCGGGAGGCCGGGGTTCTGTTTTTT	TRBV7-9	-	TRBJ2-2	12	TRBD2
CASSPAGTGVREQYF	TGTGCCAGCAGCCCCGCCGGGACAGGGGTCCGAGAGCAGTACTTC	TRBV7-2	-	TRBJ2-7	15	TRBD1
CSARPYTGGYTF	TGCAGTGCTAGACCCTATACAGGTGGCTACACCTTC	TRBV20-1	-	TRBJ1-2	12	-